This is a list of T cell receptor beta chains from one sample in a study of cytomegalovirus exposure and HLA in healthy donors. Libraries were prepared by immunoSEQ multiplex PCR; TCRdb keeps only in-frame clonotypes and omits some of them. The sample has about 140,000 clones; 70% to 80% are singletons. What was sequenced was PBMCs. These receptors originate from a man younger than 35 in good health and CMV-seronegative. The CDR3 runs from the conserved cysteine through the conserved F or W. D genes are given only for firm matches. Some rows mark clone size as missing; the rest say once, few, many or name a class of expanded clone.

J: TRBJ2-7
D: NA
size: NA
V: TRBV7-2
CDR3: CASSLASSYEQYF
DNA: TGTGCCAGCAGCTTAGCCAGCTCCTACGAGCAGTACTTC

J: TRBJ2-7
D: TRBD2
size: NA
V: TRBV10-2
CDR3: CASRERREGAYEQYF
DNA: TGCGCCAGCCGAGAGCGACGGGAGGGAGCCTACGAGCAGTACTTC

J: TRBJ2-7
D: NA
size: NA
V: TRBV28
CDR3: CASSFIRGGGTYEQYF
DNA: TGTGCCAGCAGTTTCATACGAGGGGGGGGGACCTACGAGCAGTACTTC

J: TRBJ2-2
D: TRBD2
size: NA
V: TRBV14
CDR3: CASSIRSGGSTGELFF
DNA: TGTGCCAGCAGCATACGAAGCGGGGGTAGCACCGGGGAGCTGTTTTTT

J: TRBJ1-1
D: NA
size: NA
V: TRBV6-5
CDR3: CASSFYGGANTEAFF
DNA: TGTGCCAGCTCATTCTACGGAGGGGCGAACACTGAAGCTTTCTTT

J: TRBJ2-7
D: TRBD1
size: NA
V: TRBV6-1
CDR3: CASTTGTGGYEQYF
DNA: TGTGCCAGCACCACCGGGACAGGGGGCTACGAGCAGTACTTC

J: TRBJ2-2
D: NA
size: few
V: TRBV29-1
CDR3: CSGGGGTGELFF
DNA: TGCAGCGGGGGGGGCGGCACCGGGGAGCTGTTTTTT

J: TRBJ2-1
D: TRBD2
size: NA
V: TRBV28
CDR3: CASSSLAGSSYNEQFF
DNA: TGTGCCAGCAGTTCACTAGCGGGAAGCTCCTACAATGAGCAGTTCTTC

J: TRBJ1-4
D: TRBD1
size: few
V: TRBV12-5
CDR3: CASAQGQGNEKLFF
DNA: TGTGCTAGTGCCCAAGGACAGGGTAATGAAAAACTGTTTTTT

J: TRBJ2-7
D: NA
size: NA
V: TRBV28
CDR3: CASSRTVNPYEQYF
DNA: TGTGCCAGCAGTCGGACAGTGAATCCCTACGAGCAGTACTTC

J: TRBJ2-7
D: TRBD1
size: NA
V: TRBV6-4
CDR3: CASSDSGQVTHYEQYF
DNA: TGTGCCAGCAGTGACTCGGGACAGGTTACCCACTACGAGCAGTACTTC

J: TRBJ2-7
D: TRBD1
size: NA
V: TRBV30
CDR3: CAWVRQGGYEQYF
DNA: TGTGCCTGGGTTAGACAGGGGGGCTACGAGCAGTACTTC

J: TRBJ2-3
D: TRBD2
size: NA
V: TRBV5-1
CDR3: CASSDPGLAGGDTQYF
DNA: TGCGCCAGCAGTGACCCGGGACTAGCGGGGGGAGATACGCAGTATTTT

J: TRBJ2-1
D: NA
size: NA
V: TRBV10-1
CDR3: CASSVQRSHNEQFF
DNA: TGCGCCAGCAGTGTCCAGCGCTCCCACAATGAGCAGTTCTTC

J: TRBJ2-7
D: NA
size: NA
V: TRBV6-5
CDR3: CASSYEQGSEQYF
DNA: TGTGCCAGCAGTTACGAGCAGGGAAGCGAGCAGTACTTC

J: TRBJ2-7
D: NA
size: few
V: TRBV28
CDR3: CASRPISSYEQYF
DNA: TGTGCCAGCAGACCAATTAGTTCCTACGAGCAGTACTTC

J: TRBJ1-4
D: NA
size: NA
V: TRBV30
CDR3: CAWSVVVAATNEKLFF
DNA: TGTGCCTGGAGTGTAGTGGTGGCAGCAACTAATGAAAAACTGTTTTTT

J: TRBJ2-1
D: TRBD2
size: few
V: TRBV28
CDR3: CASSSQTSGRTEQFF
DNA: TGTGCCAGCAGTTCCCAGACTAGCGGGAGAACTGAGCAGTTCTTC

J: TRBJ2-1
D: TRBD2
size: NA
V: TRBV6-1
CDR3: CASSERPSGLSYNEQFF
DNA: TGTGCCAGCAGTGAACGTCCTAGCGGTCTCTCCTACAATGAGCAGTTCTTC

J: TRBJ1-1
D: TRBD1
size: NA
V: TRBV19
CDR3: CASRPFGQGNTEAFF
DNA: TGTGCCAGTAGGCCCTTTGGACAGGGGAACACTGAAGCTTTCTTT

J: TRBJ1-5
D: NA
size: NA
V: TRBV19
CDR3: CASSMEKAAQPQHF
DNA: TGTGCCAGTAGTATGGAGAAGGCAGCGCAGCCCCAGCATTTT

J: TRBJ2-1
D: TRBD2
size: few
V: TRBV6-5
CDR3: CASSSSGRTSEQFF
DNA: TGTGCCAGCAGTTCTAGCGGGAGGACCTCTGAGCAGTTCTTC

J: TRBJ2-7
D: NA
size: NA
V: TRBV27
CDR3: CASSSGLDYYEQYF
DNA: TGTGCCAGCAGCTCGGGACTTGATTACTACGAGCAGTACTTC

J: TRBJ1-2
D: NA
size: NA
V: TRBV7-2
CDR3: CASTITTLSGYTF
DNA: TGTGCCAGCACCATTACCACATTGTCTGGCTACACCTTC

J: TRBJ2-1
D: TRBD2
size: NA
V: TRBV27
CDR3: CASKQAGGDYNEQFF
DNA: TGTGCCAGCAAACAAGCGGGGGGGGACTACAATGAGCAGTTCTTC

J: TRBJ2-7
D: NA
size: NA
V: TRBV2
CDR3: CASNNGVNYEQYF
DNA: TGTGCCAGCAATAACGGAGTGAACTACGAGCAGTACTTC

J: TRBJ1-1
D: TRBD1
size: NA
V: TRBV4-2
CDR3: CASSQPDREAEAFF
DNA: TGTGCCAGCAGCCAGCCAGACAGGGAGGCTGAAGCTTTCTTT

J: TRBJ1-5
D: NA
size: NA
V: TRBV7-6
CDR3: CASSSGVGNQPQHF
DNA: TGTGCCAGCAGCTCGGGGGTGGGCAATCAGCCCCAGCATTTT

J: TRBJ1-6
D: TRBD1
size: NA
V: TRBV13
CDR3: CASSRGQGEHSPLHF
DNA: TGTGCCAGCAGCAGGGGACAGGGGGAACATTCACCCCTCCACTTT

J: TRBJ2-2
D: NA
size: NA
V: TRBV19
CDR3: CASSIEAGRSTGELFF
DNA: TGTGCCAGTAGTATAGAGGCAGGGCGAAGCACCGGGGAGCTGTTTTTT

J: TRBJ2-7
D: TRBD1
size: NA
V: TRBV7-9
CDR3: CASSRDRDHYEQYF
DNA: TGTGCCAGCAGCCGGGACAGGGACCACTACGAGCAGTACTTC

J: TRBJ1-2
D: NA
size: NA
V: TRBV30
CDR3: CAWAANYGYTF
DNA: TGTGCCTGGGCAGCTAACTATGGCTACACCTTC

J: TRBJ2-1
D: TRBD2
size: NA
V: TRBV6-5
CDR3: CASSYPSGGTRFF
DNA: TGTGCCAGCAGTTACCCTAGCGGGGGGACCCGGTTCTTC

J: TRBJ1-1
D: TRBD1
size: NA
V: TRBV7-3
CDR3: CASSRQGLGTEAFF
DNA: TGTGCCAGCAGCCGACAGGGGTTGGGCACTGAAGCTTTCTTT

J: TRBJ1-3
D: NA
size: NA
V: TRBV19
CDR3: CASADSAGNTIYF
DNA: TGTGCCAGTGCGGACAGTGCTGGAAACACCATATATTTT